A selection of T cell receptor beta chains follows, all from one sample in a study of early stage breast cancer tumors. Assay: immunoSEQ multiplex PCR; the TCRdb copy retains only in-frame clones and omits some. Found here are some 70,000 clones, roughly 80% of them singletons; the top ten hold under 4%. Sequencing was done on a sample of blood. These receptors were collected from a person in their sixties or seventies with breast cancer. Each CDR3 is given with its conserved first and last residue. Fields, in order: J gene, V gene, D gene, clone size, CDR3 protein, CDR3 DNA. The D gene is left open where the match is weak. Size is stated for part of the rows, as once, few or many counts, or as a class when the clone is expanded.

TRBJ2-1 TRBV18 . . CASSPVPGGSSYNEQFF TGTGCCAGCTCACCAGTCCCCGGTGGGAGCTCCTACAATGAGCAGTTCTTC
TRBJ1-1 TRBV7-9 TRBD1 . CASSPSTGGWTEAFF TGTGCCAGCAGCCCATCCACAGGGGGTTGGACTGAAGCTTTCTTT
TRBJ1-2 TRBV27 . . CASKRTGKYDGYTF TGTGCCAGCAAGAGGACGGGGAAATACGATGGCTACACCTTC
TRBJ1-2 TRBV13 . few CASSLGQGSGYTF TGTGCCAGCAGCTTAGGGCAGGGGAGTGGCTACACCTTC
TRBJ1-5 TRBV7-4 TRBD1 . CASQPHDRGHQPQHF TGTGCCAGTCAACCACATGACAGGGGCCATCAGCCCCAGCATTTT
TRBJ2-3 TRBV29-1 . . CSVEGASPDTQYF TGCAGCGTTGAAGGGGCTAGTCCAGATACGCAGTATTTT
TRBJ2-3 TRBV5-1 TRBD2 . CASSTGGVSDTQYF TGCGCCAGCAGCACGGGGGGGGTCTCAGATACGCAGTATTTT
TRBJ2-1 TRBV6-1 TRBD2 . CAGGTSGSDEQFF TGTGCCGGCGGGACTAGCGGGAGTGATGAGCAGTTCTTC
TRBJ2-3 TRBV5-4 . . CASSWAGDSTDTQYF TGTGCCAGCAGCTGGGCCGGGGATAGCACAGATACGCAGTATTTT
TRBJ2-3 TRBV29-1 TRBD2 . CSVPPRGGATDTQYF TGCAGCGTCCCCCCACGGGGGGGCGCCACAGATACGCAGTATTTT
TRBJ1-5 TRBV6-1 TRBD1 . CASTWGQLNQPQHF TGTGCCAGCACTTGGGGACAGCTTAATCAGCCCCAGCATTTT
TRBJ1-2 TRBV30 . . CAWTRGEGKRGYTF TGTGCCTGGACCCGGGGCGAGGGTAAGAGAGGCTACACCTTC
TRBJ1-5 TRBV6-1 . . CASSERINQPQHF TGTGCCAGCAGTGAGCGTATCAATCAGCCCCAGCATTTT
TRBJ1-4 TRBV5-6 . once CASSFGLEEKLFF TGTGCCAGCAGCTTTGGTCTGGAGGAAAAACTGTTTTTT
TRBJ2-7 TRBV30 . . CAWSRQLEPPYEQYF TGTGCCTGGAGTAGGCAGCTAGAACCCCCCTACGAGCAGTACTTC
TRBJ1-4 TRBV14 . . CASSLNPITFATNEKLFF TGTGCCAGCAGCCTAAATCCAATTACGTTTGCAACTAATGAAAAACTGTTTTTT
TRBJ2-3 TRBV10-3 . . CAIKYSGTDTQYF TGTGCCATAAAATATAGCGGAACAGATACGCAGTATTTT
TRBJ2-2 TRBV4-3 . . CASSQVGTTGELFF TGCGCCAGCAGCCAAGTTGGGACCACCGGGGAGCTGTTTTTT
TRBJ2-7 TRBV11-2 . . CASNDRSYEQYF TGTGCCAGCAACGACAGATCCTACGAGCAGTACTTC
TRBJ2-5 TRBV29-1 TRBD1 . CSVQGQGGKTQYF TGCAGCGTCCAAGGACAGGGAGGCAAGACCCAGTACTTC
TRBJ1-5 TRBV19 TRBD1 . CASSTGQGPSTQPQHF TGTGCCAGTAGTACAGGACAGGGGCCGAGCACTCAGCCCCAGCATTTT
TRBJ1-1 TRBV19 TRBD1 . CASSARDSDVEAFF TGTGCCAGTAGTGCCAGGGACAGTGATGTTGAAGCTTTCTTT
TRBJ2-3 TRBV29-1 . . CSVSEDTQYF TGCAGCGTTTCCGAGGATACGCAGTATTTT
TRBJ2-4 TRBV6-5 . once CASSYSLGAKNIQYF TGTGCCAGCAGTTACTCCCTGGGAGCCAAAAACATTCAGTACTTC
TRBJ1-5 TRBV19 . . CASMGQKRQPQHF TGTGCCAGTATGGGGCAGAAACGTCAGCCCCAGCATTTT
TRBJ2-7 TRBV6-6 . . CASSPRGEQYF TGTGCCAGCAGCCCCCGGGGAGAGCAGTACTTC
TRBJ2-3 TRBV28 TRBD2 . CASSLWGLAGSDTQYF TGTGCCAGCAGTTTATGGGGACTAGCGGGATCAGATACGCAGTATTTT
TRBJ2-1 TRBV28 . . CASTEFAPAGEQFF TGTGCCAGCACCGAGTTCGCCCCAGCTGGTGAGCAGTTCTTC
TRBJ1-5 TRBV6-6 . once CAGVTLQGQPQHF TGTGCCGGAGTAACTCTCCAGGGACAGCCCCAGCATTTT
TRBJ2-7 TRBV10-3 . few CASRQFSYEQYF TGTGCCTCTCGACAGTTCTCCTACGAGCAGTACTTC
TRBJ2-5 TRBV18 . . CASSQVSETQYF TGTGCCAGCTCACAGGTATCAGAGACCCAGTACTTC
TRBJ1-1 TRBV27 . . CASSFAQGEAFF TGTGCCAGCAGTTTCGCCCAGGGTGAAGCTTTCTTT
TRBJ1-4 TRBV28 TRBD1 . CASSAQGALAEKLFF TGTGCCAGCAGTGCCCAGGGGGCTCTAGCTGAAAAACTGTTTTTT
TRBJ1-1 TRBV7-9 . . CASSLSVGTEAFF TGTGCCAGCAGCTTAAGTGTGGGAACTGAAGCTTTCTTT
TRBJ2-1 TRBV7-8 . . CASSPMGHSSYNEQFF TGTGCCAGCAGCCCTATGGGACACAGCTCCTACAATGAGCAGTTCTTC
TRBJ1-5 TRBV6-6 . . CASSPLVGGQPQHF TGTGCCAGCAGCCCCCTCGTTGGCGGGCAGCCCCAGCATTTT
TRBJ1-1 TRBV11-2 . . CASSLVRTYAFF TGTGCCAGCAGCTTAGTCCGGACTTACGCTTTCTTT
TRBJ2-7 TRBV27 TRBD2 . CASSLYPPLAGPSYEQYF TGTGCCAGCAGTTTATATCCCCCCCTAGCGGGTCCATCCTACGAGCAGTACTTC
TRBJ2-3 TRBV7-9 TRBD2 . CASSLGATSGTDTQYF TGTGCCAGCAGCTTAGGCGCGACTAGCGGCACAGATACGCAGTATTTT
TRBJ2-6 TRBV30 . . CAWRAPGAGANVLTF TGTGCCTGGAGGGCCCCAGGGGCTGGGGCCAACGTCCTGACTTTC
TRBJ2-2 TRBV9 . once CASSVGGRGVTGELFF TGTGCCAGCAGCGTAGGCGGCAGGGGCGTCACCGGGGAGCTGTTTTTT
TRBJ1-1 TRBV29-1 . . CSAEERGGGTEAFF TGCAGCGCCGAAGAGAGGGGCGGGGGTACTGAAGCTTTCTTT
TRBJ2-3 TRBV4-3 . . CASSQGPGAAADTQYF TGCGCCAGCAGCCAGGGCCCGGGAGCGGCGGCGGATACGCAGTATTTT
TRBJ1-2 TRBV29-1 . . CSVGTEDYGYTF TGCAGCGTTGGCACGGAAGACTATGGCTACACCTTC
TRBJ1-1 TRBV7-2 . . CASSFLFPNTEAFF TGTGCCAGCAGCTTCTTATTCCCGAACACTGAAGCTTTCTTT
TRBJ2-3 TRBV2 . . CASSRRPDTQYF TGTGCCAGCAGTCGCCGACCAGATACGCAGTATTTT
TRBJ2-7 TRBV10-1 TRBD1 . CASSASGQGFYEQYF TGCGCCAGCAGTGCGTCGGGACAGGGATTCTACGAGCAGTACTTC
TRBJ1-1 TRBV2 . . CASSEEGGNTEAFF TGTGCCAGCAGTGAAGAGGGGGGTAACACTGAAGCTTTCTTT
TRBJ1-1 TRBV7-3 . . CASSLTLNTEAFF TGTGCCAGCAGCTTAACCCTGAACACTGAAGCTTTCTTT
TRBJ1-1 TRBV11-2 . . CASSFGRGTEAFF TGTGCCAGCAGCTTTGGTAGAGGCACTGAAGCTTTCTTT
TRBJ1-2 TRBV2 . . CASSTDGHGYTF TGTGCCAGCAGTACGGACGGACACGGCTACACCTTC
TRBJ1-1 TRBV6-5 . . CATQRGMVGEAFF TGTGCCACCCAACGGGGGATGGTAGGTGAAGCTTTCTTT
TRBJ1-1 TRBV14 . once CASSQDRAGVNTEAFF TGTGCCAGCAGCCAAGATCGGGCAGGGGTTAACACTGAAGCTTTCTTT